The 7 T cell receptor beta chains below all came from one sample that was sequenced in a study of T cells in Graves' hyperthyroidism and ophthalmopathy. Amplification of TCR beta CDR3 regions was performed using RNA transcripts as template. The TCR CDR3 was amplified in a first-round RT-PCR using the HTBI primer set. TCRdb reprocessed the multiplex PCR reads with MiXCR, giving one entry per CDR3 protein. Here the sample spans a few hundred thousand distinct CDR3 sequences, roughly an eighth being singletons. The sequenced material came from blood. The receptors here all came from a woman between 18 and 29 years old with Graves' hyperthyroidism.

The chain links TRBV9 to TRBJ1-6, with D possibly TRBD1 on 5 matching bases. The V end lost 1 base, the J end lost 3 bases, and 8 bases lay between the germline ends. Germline CDR1 and CDR2: SGDLS and YYNGEE. This CDR3 is built from 15 residues. In DNA form, the CDR3 reads TGTGCCAGCAGCGTACAGGGTAACTATAATTCACCCCTCCACTTT. It translates to CASSVQGNYNSPLHF. Variable domain in full (rest from reference TRBV9 and TRBJ1-6): DSGVTQTPKHLITATGQRVTLRCSPRSGDLSVYWYQQSLDQGLQFLIQYYNGEERAKGNILERFSAQQFPDLHSELNLSSLELGDSALYFCASSVQGNYNSPLHFGNGTRLTVT.

This clonotype was picked up many times. The chain is built from TRBV3-1 and TRBJ2-1; tentative D call: TRBD2 (5 bases). From germline, CDR1 is LGHDT and CDR2 YNNKEL (reference sequence). V lost 0 bases to trimming and J lost 7 bases, with 13 bases between them. The CDR3 is 15 residues long. CDR3 in amino acids: CASSQDGIGVNEQFF. CDR3 sequence (DNA): TGTGCCAGCAGCCAAGACGGGATAGGAGTTAATGAGCAGTTCTTC.

This clonotype has more than one count but fewer than ten. This chain uses TRBV6-1 with TRBJ2-5; D is undetermined. The CDR3 is made up of 15 amino acids. V lost 1 base, J lost 1 base, and 10 bases lay in between. The germline V gene encodes CDR1 MNHNS and CDR2 SASEGT. The CDR3 loop is CASSEGPGVQETQYF. CDR3 DNA sequence: TGTGCCAGCAGTGAAGGCCCAGGCGTCCAAGAGACCCAGTACTTC.

The CDR3 bases are TGCAGCGTTGACATCCTGTTAGCGGGAGTTCACGAGCAGTACTTC. Translation: CSVDILLAGVHEQYF. The chain uses TRBV29-1 and TRBJ2-7; TRBD2 aligns across 9 bases. The junction had 11 bases not matched to a gene; V was cut back by 3 bases and J by 5 bases. The germline V gene encodes CDR1 SQVTM and CDR2 ANQGSEA. This CDR3 spans 15 amino acids.

This clonotype appeared many times. The rearrangement joins TRBV7-6 to TRBJ1-1; D is undetermined. The V and J ends lost 3 bases and 1 base respectively, with 12 bases between them. The CDR3 sequence is 15 residues long. CDR1 SGHVS and CDR2 FNYEAQ come from the germline V gene. The CDR3 here is CASSFRTERNTEAFF. The CDR3 bases are TGTGCCAGCAGCTTTCGTACAGAAAGGAACACTGAAGCTTTCTTT.

This clonotype has only a few counts. This sequence joins TRBV20-1 and TRBJ2-7; D is unclear. There are 14 residues in the CDR3. Germline V gene lookup returns CDR1 DFQATT and CDR2 SNEGSKA (reference sequence). V lost 0 bases to trimming and J lost 7 bases, with 16 bases between them. CDR3 sequence (DNA): TGCAGTGCTAGAGACTTGAAGGGAACCGGTGAGCAGTACTTC. It codes for CSARDLKGTGEQYF.

In nucleotides, the CDR3 is TGTGCCAGCAGTTTAATCGCGGGAGGTACCAATGAGCAGTTCTTC. Residues: CASSLIAGGTNEQFF. The chain links TRBV27 to TRBJ2-1; TRBD2 matches 8 bases. J was trimmed by 6 bases and V by 2 bases; bases with no gene match: 6. This CDR3 comprises 15 residues. Germline lookup yields CDR1 MNHEY and CDR2 SMNVEV (reference sequence).